These 29 T cell receptor beta chains came from one sample sequenced in a study of blood T cell repertoires in COVID-19. Libraries were prepared by immunoSEQ multiplex PCR; TCRdb keeps only in-frame clonotypes and omits some of them. The table has around 95,000 clones, 85% to 90% seen once. The sample taken for sequencing was peripheral blood. These receptors originate from a human donor in a cohort sampled during active COVID-19.

This sequence joins TRBV25-1 and TRBJ2-2; D ambiguous. The germline CDR1 and CDR2 sequences are MGHDK and SYGVNS. The germline V and J ends were trimmed by 3 bases and 2 bases, with 13 bases remaining between them. CDR3 length equals 16 residues. The CDR3 spells CASSDRSSLNTGELFF. The CDR3, as DNA: TGTGCCAGCAGTGACCGGTCTTCCTTAAACACCGGGGAGCTGTTTTTT.

The chain combines TRBV7-9 with TRBJ1-5, with a weak D call TRBD1 (6 bases). The ends were cut back, 1 base at V and 5 bases at J, with 9 bases in the middle. Looked up from germline, CDR1 is SEHNR and CDR2 is FQNEAQ (reference sequence). The CDR3 loop spans 14 amino acids. The CDR3 DNA is TGTGCCAGCAGCTTAGGAGGGGGGGATCAGCCCCAGCATTTT. This sequence encodes CASSLGGGDQPQHF. The variable domain in full, completed from reference TRBV7-9 and TRBJ1-5, reads DTGVSQNPRHKITKRGQNVTFRCDPISEHNRLYWYRQTLGQGPEFLTYFQNEAQLEKSRLLSDRFSAERPKGSFSTLEIQRTEQGDSAMYLCASSLGGGDQPQHFGDGTRLSIL.

The CDR3 DNA reads TGTGCCAGCAGTTTATACGGGAGCCGCAGGGCAGATACGCAGTATTTT. It encodes CASSLYGSRRADTQYF. The chain is built from TRBV27 and TRBJ2-3; maybe TRBD2 (6 bases). CDR1 is MNHEY, CDR2 SMNVEV, per germline (reference sequence). V dropped 1 base and J dropped 4 bases, with 15 bases sitting between them. The CDR3 length is 16 residues.

V usage is TRBV28 and J usage is TRBJ2-6; tentatively, D is TRBD2 (5 bases). This CDR3 spans 21 amino acids. The germline CDR1 and CDR2 sequences are MDHEN and SYDVKM. The V end was cut by 3 bases, the J end by 0 bases, with 24 bases between. The CDR3 DNA is TGTGCCAGCAGTTTGCCCCCGGGCGGAGGAGATCTTCTCTCTGGGGCCAACGTCCTGACTTTC. It encodes CASSLPPGGGDLLSGANVLTF.

The V call is TRBV6-2 or TRBV6-3, the J call TRBJ2-1, with 10 bases aligning to TRBD1. V lost 0 bases and J lost 0; bases outside the gene matches: 8. CDR1 is MNHEY and CDR2 is SVGEGT in the germline V gene. CDR3 length: 19 residues. In DNA form, the CDR3 reads TGTGCCAGCAGTTACTCGACAGGGGGCCGCAGAAGCTCCTACAATGAGCAGTTCTTC. It codes for CASSYSTGGRRSSYNEQFF.

This chain uses TRBV5-1 with TRBJ2-7; D perhaps matches TRBD1 (6 bases). There are 12 residues in the CDR3. The V end lost 6 bases, the J end lost 4 bases, and 11 bases lay between the germline ends. Germline V lookup: CDR1 SGHRS, CDR2 YFSETQ. The CDR3 protein is CASTNDRYEQYF. CDR3 bases: TGCGCCAGCACGAACGACAGGTACGAGCAGTACTTC.

This clone was seen only a few times. This chain joins TRBV27 and TRBJ1-2; D not resolved. Trimming cost V 6 bases and J 1 base, with 6 bases left between them. Germline V lookup: CDR1 MNHEY, CDR2 SMNVEV (reference sequence). The CDR3 is 12 amino acids. The CDR3 DNA reads TGTGCCAGCAGGAGACTTAACTATGGCTACACCTTC. Protein product: CASRRLNYGYTF.

This clone was seen once. The chain recombines TRBV28 with TRBJ2-5, with D perhaps matching TRBD1 (5 bases). Per the germline V gene, CDR1 is MDHEN and CDR2 is SYDVKM. The CDR3 consists of 18 residues. V lost 1 base and J lost 0, with 18 bases in between. This chain's CDR3 is CASSLSLWGTLNQETQYF. The CDR3 coding sequence is TGTGCCAGCAGTTTATCTCTTTGGGGCACGCTTAACCAAGAGACCCAGTACTTC.

This clone showed up just a few times. Within the sample, other DNA sequences also encode this same CDR3. The chain recombines TRBV11-2 with TRBJ2-3; a weak D match, TRBD1 (6 bases). Deletions cut 3 bases from V and 2 bases from J, with 9 bases between. The CDR3 spans 14 residues. Germline V lookup: CDR1 SGHAT, CDR2 FQNNGV. The CDR3 sequence: CASSLGQFTDTQYF. CDR3 sequence (DNA): TGTGCCAGCAGCTTGGGACAATTCACAGATACGCAGTATTTT.

The rearrangement links TRBV2 to TRBJ1-3; unclear D gene. V dropped 6 bases and J dropped 8 bases, with 26 bases sitting between them. Germline CDR1 is SNHLY and CDR2 is FYNNEI. The CDR3 consists of 17 residues. This CDR3 reads CASRLTGSPNSPDTIYF. CDR3 coding DNA: TGTGCCAGCAGACTGACCGGGAGTCCGAACAGCCCCGACACCATATATTTT. Full variable domain (missing parts from reference TRBV2 and TRBJ1-3): EPEVTQTPSHQVTQMGQEVILRCVPISNHLYFYWYRQILGQKVEFLVSFYNNEISEKSEIFDDQFSVERPDGSNFTLKIRSTKLEDSAMYFCASRLTGSPNSPDTIYFGEGSWLTVV.

This clone was detected only a few times. The V and J genes are TRBV28 and TRBJ2-3, with D tentatively TRBD2 (5 bases). The V and J ends lost 5 bases and 4 bases respectively, with 7 bases between them. CDR1 is MDHEN, CDR2 SYDVKM, per germline. This CDR3 has 12 amino acids. The CDR3 protein is CASSPLADTQYF. The CDR3 bases are TGTGCCAGCAGTCCACTAGCAGATACGCAGTATTTT.

The chain joins TRBV28 to TRBJ2-5, with 7 positions matching TRBD1. After removal of 3 bases from V and 8 bases from J, the junction contained 21 bases not matched to a gene. There are 18 residues in the CDR3. Germline-derived CDR1 and CDR2 are MDHEN and SYDVKM. CDR3 nucleotides: TGTGCCAGCAGTTTTCCTCGGGCCCATAGAGAGGACAGGAAAACCCAGTACTTC. It is translated as CASSFPRAHREDRKTQYF.

The chain combines TRBV15 with TRBJ2-1; perhaps TRBD1 as D (6 bases). Germline assignment: CDR1 LNHNV and CDR2 YYDKDF (reference sequence). V lost 3 bases to trimming and J lost 4 bases, with 13 bases between them. This CDR3 is 15 amino acids long. For the CDR3, the DNA is TGTGCCACCAGCAGCCAGACAGGAACTTACAATGAGCAGTTCTTC. Translated: CATSSQTGTYNEQFF. Drawing the rest from reference TRBV15 and TRBJ2-1, the complete variable domain is DAMVIQNPRYQVTQFGKPVTLSCSQTLNHNVMYWYQQKSSQAPKLLFHYYDKDFNNEADTPDNFQSRRPNTSFCFLDIRSPGLGDTAMYLCATSSQTGTYNEQFFGPGTRLTVL.

The V gene is TRBV30, the J gene TRBJ2-7; 9 nucleotides agree with TRBD2. The germline gives CDR1 GTSNPN, CDR2 SVGIG (reference sequence). This CDR3 has 13 amino acids. J gave up 5 bases and V 3 bases, and 5 bases lay outside the gene matches. This CDR3 is CAWSPSGINEQYF. The DNA for the CDR3 is TGTGCCTGGAGCCCTAGCGGGATCAACGAGCAGTACTTC.

In its sample, this clone was seen a few times. The chain uses TRBV18 and TRBJ2-5; 7 bases line up with TRBD1. With 6 bases clipped from V and 5 bases from J, the junction kept 3 bases outside the gene matches. The CDR3 extends over 12 amino acids. Per germline, CDR1 KGHSH and CDR2 LQKENI. CDR3 in DNA: TGTGCCAGCTCTGACAGGGACGAGACCCAGTACTTC. Protein sequence: CASSDRDETQYF.

Here the CDR3 DNA reads TGTGCCAGCAGCTTGGGCCACAGAGCTAACTATGGCTACACCTTC. This codes for CASSLGHRANYGYTF. The V and J genes are TRBV5-4 and TRBJ1-2; D unresolved. The CDR3 runs to 15 residues. Germline V lookup: CDR1 SGHNT, CDR2 YYREEE (reference sequence). Trimming left V 0 bases short and J 0 bases short, with 9 bases between.

This rearrangement joins TRBV5-6 to TRBJ2-3; the match to TRBD2 covers 13 bases. The CDR3 has 16 residues. J gave up 3 bases and V 3 bases, and 4 bases lay outside the gene matches. Germline V gene lookup returns CDR1 SGHDT and CDR2 YYEEEE. CDR3 DNA sequence: TGTGCCAGCAGCTATGGACTAGCGGGAGTAACAGATACGCAGTATTTT. This codes for CASSYGLAGVTDTQYF.

The gene calls are TRBV6-6 and TRBJ2-1; tentative D call: TRBD2 (6 bases). This CDR3 region has 16 residues. V was clipped by 0 bases and J by 4 bases, with 13 bases between them. Per germline, CDR1 MNHNY and CDR2 SVGAGI (reference sequence). Written as DNA, the CDR3 is TGTGCCAGCAGTTACTCGGCTAGCGCGAGTTACAATGAGCAGTTCTTC. Amino acids: CASSYSASASYNEQFF.

The sample holds many counts of this clone. The rearrangement uses TRBV18 and TRBJ2-2; 7 bases are a match to TRBD2. Germline loops: CDR1 KGHSH, CDR2 LQKENI. J was trimmed by 6 bases and V by 8 bases; bases with no gene match: 6. There are 13 residues in the CDR3. In DNA form, the CDR3 reads TGTGCCAGCCTGGGAGGGAAGGCCGGGGAGCTGTTTTTT. This sequence encodes CASLGGKAGELFF.

The chain uses TRBV24-1 and TRBJ2-7; 7 bases map to TRBD1. V lost 5 bases to trimming and J lost 1 base; unmatched junction nucleotides: 1. The CDR3 contains 13 residues. CDR1 is KGHDR and CDR2 is SFDVKD in the germline V gene. The DNA for the CDR3 is TGTGCCACCAGTGGGGACAGATCCTACGAGCAGTACTTC. The encoded protein is CATSGDRSYEQYF.

The chain uses TRBV30 and TRBJ1-4; a weak D match, TRBD1 (6 bases). The CDR3 totals 16 residues. Germline assignment: CDR1 GTSNPN and CDR2 SVGIG (reference sequence). Between the trimmed V and J ends, which lost 3 bases and 9 bases, there was a span of 23 bases. Here the CDR3 DNA reads TGTGCCTGGAGCGTTTCTTATGGGCAGGGGCTCAAAAAACTGTTTTTT. Its protein product is CAWSVSYGQGLKKLFF.

The gene calls are TRBV28 and TRBJ2-7; D possibly corresponds to TRBD2 (6 bases). V lost 7 bases and J 3 bases, leaving 13 bases between the germline ends. The CDR3 spans 13 residues. CDR1 is MDHEN, CDR2 SYDVKM, per germline. The CDR3: CASTPGRYYEQYF. For the CDR3, the DNA is TGTGCCAGCACCCCTGGGAGGTACTACGAGCAGTACTTC.

The CDR3 sequence: CASTGGREAVLSEQYF. The CDR3 DNA is TGTGCCAGCACGGGGGGACGGGAGGCGGTCTTGAGCGAGCAGTACTTC. V usage is TRBV2 and J usage is TRBJ2-7; 7 positions agree with TRBD2. Per the germline V gene, CDR1 is SNHLY and CDR2 is FYNNEI. The CDR3 consists of 16 residues. The V gene end was trimmed by 7 bases and the J gene end by 6 bases; junction bases not matched to a gene: 18.

The genes are TRBV2 and TRBJ2-5; 9 nucleotides agree with TRBD1. V shed 6 bases, J shed 4 bases, and the junction held 12 bases outside the gene matches. This CDR3 comprises 16 residues. Germline V gene sequence: CDR1 SNHLY, CDR2 FYNNEI. This CDR3 reads CASSATGGASPETQYF. In DNA, the CDR3 is TGTGCCAGCAGCGCTACAGGGGGCGCGTCACCAGAGACCCAGTACTTC.

The chain has TRBV3-1 (or the pseudogene TRBV3-2) and TRBJ1-6; a possible D gene is TRBD1 (5 bases). The germline V gene has CDR1 LGHDT and CDR2 YNNKEL (reference sequence). V was clipped by 6 bases and J by 10 bases, with 25 bases between them. The CDR3 length is 17 residues. The CDR3 loop is CASRIGGAGGLVSPLHF. For the CDR3, the DNA is TGTGCCAGCAGAATAGGTGGGGCCGGGGGACTCGTCTCACCCCTCCACTTT.

V and J are TRBV10-3 and TRBJ2-7, with 10 bases aligning to TRBD2. The J segment lost 4 bases and the V segment lost 6 bases, leaving 6 bases of the junction unmatched. There are 14 residues in the CDR3. CDR1 is ENHRY and CDR2 is SYGVKD in the germline V gene. The CDR3: CAIRKAAGGYEQYF. The CDR3 bases are TGTGCCATCAGGAAGGCAGCGGGAGGGTACGAGCAGTACTTC.

This rearrangement joins TRBV6-2 or TRBV6-3 to TRBJ2-7, with D perhaps TRBD2 (6 bases). Per the germline V gene, CDR1 is MNHEY and CDR2 is SVGEGT. The CDR3 totals 14 residues. With 7 bases removed from V and 6 bases from J, the gap between germline ends came to 19 bases. As DNA, the CDR3 is TGTGCCAGCAACCCCCTTATCGTCGGGGGCGAGCAGTACTTC. It codes for CASNPLIVGGEQYF.

This chain connects TRBV5-4 to TRBJ2-6; D is possibly TRBD1 (5 bases). CDR3 length equals 18 residues. V was pared by 9 bases and J by 0 bases, with 22 bases between. The germline V gene has CDR1 SGHNT and CDR2 YYREEE (reference sequence). The CDR3 DNA reads TGTGCCATCACCAAAGCAAGGGGCCATTTCTCTGGGGCCAACGTCCTGACTTTC. It translates to CAITKARGHFSGANVLTF.

The chain employs TRBV10-3 and TRBJ2-2; 9 positions agree with TRBD1. The CDR3 runs to 13 residues. Germline-derived CDR1 and CDR2 are ENHRY and SYGVKD. J was trimmed by 7 bases and V by 4 bases; bases with no gene match: 1. The CDR3 DNA reads TGTGCCATCAGTGGACAGGGGGACGGGGAGCTGTTTTTT. Translated: CAISGQGDGELFF.